Listed below are T cell receptor beta chains from one sample, sequenced in a study of blood T cells in healthy people across ages. MiXCR, applied by TCRdb to the 5' RACE reads, yields one record per CDR3 protein. The table shows approximately 1.5 million distinct CDR3 sequences, with about 42% occurring only once. The sequenced material came from blood. Receptors were obtained from a woman aged 18-29 years in good health. CDR3s include the opening cysteine and the closing phenylalanine or tryptophan. For some rows the clone size is stated as once, few or many, or as a class when expanded; others skip it.

J	V	size	CDR3
TRBJ1-4	TRBV20-1	.	CSARETGEKLFF
TRBJ2-7	TRBV29-1	many	CSVVGVSYEQYF
TRBJ1-1	TRBV30	.	CAWNGGHGTEAFF
TRBJ2-7	TRBV6-2/TRBV6-3	.	CASRRPWAYEQYF
TRBJ1-2	TRBV9	.	CASSHRGSYGYTF
.	TRBV4-2	few	CASSRGGASDEETQYF
TRBJ2-4	TRBV25-1	.	CASSPGGLNIQYF
TRBJ1-5	TRBV24-1	.	CATSDAVNQPQHF
TRBJ2-6	TRBV29-1	few	CSVEVVGSSSGANVLTF
TRBJ1-1	TRBV2	.	CASKRLGGTEAFF
TRBJ2-3	TRBV7-2	.	CASSFYLAETDTQYF
TRBJ2-1	TRBV18	few	CASSPLRLAGENEQFF
TRBJ2-7	TRBV4-3	.	CASSQDRSWYYEQYF
TRBJ2-1	TRBV4-2	.	CASRTSGSNEQFF
TRBJ1-3	TRBV12-3/TRBV12-4	.	CASSLWDLASGNTIYF
TRBJ2-1	TRBV13	.	CASSLDLQRDEQFF
TRBJ2-3	TRBV3-1	.	CASSQGPPLTGATQYF
TRBJ1-3	TRBV20-1	.	CSARDRTSGNTIYF
TRBJ2-5	TRBV24-1	few	CATSDLGRYNVDEQYF
TRBJ2-1	TRBV5-4	.	CASSSEGVTYNEQFF
TRBJ2-7	TRBV7-9	.	CAGAWLVGEQYF
TRBJ2-1	TRBV6-2/TRBV6-3	.	CASSFTGFGLYNEQFF
TRBJ1-2	TRBV12-3/TRBV12-4	few	CASSIWDRNYGYTF
TRBJ1-5	TRBV2	.	CASSEQRQVSNQPQHF
TRBJ1-1	TRBV27	.	CASSLNDRGNTEAFF
TRBJ1-5	TRBV7-2	.	CASSLGQSRGQPQHF
.	TRBV27	.	CASSLSWGRGYEQYF
TRBJ2-1	TRBV6-2/TRBV6-3	few	CASSWQTSGRNEQFF
TRBJ1-1	TRBV29-1	.	CIADQGTEAFF
TRBJ2-1	TRBV7-9	few	CASSKVAGLYNEQFF
TRBJ2-5	TRBV9	.	CASSVALTQETQYF
TRBJ2-7	TRBV18	.	CASSPPTSGNEQYF
TRBJ2-3	TRBV11-1	few	CASSLEAGMYTDTQYF
TRBJ1-1	TRBV7-9	.	CASSLDGKNTEAFF
TRBJ2-3	TRBV20-1	.	CSARPGTSGTQYF
TRBJ2-1	TRBV4-3	.	CPSSARGVSYNEQFF
TRBJ2-1	TRBV20-1	.	CSARVSGRAYNEQFF
TRBJ2-7	TRBV20-1	many	CSAGGGGFHEQYF
TRBJ2-3	TRBV7-2	.	CASSPRTSGVPLDTQYF
TRBJ1-1	TRBV29-1	.	CSVETVTEAFF
TRBJ1-2	TRBV28	few	CASSHRGLGLNYGYTF
TRBJ2-1	TRBV7-8	.	CASSTDRSWDDEQFF
TRBJ2-5	TRBV20-1	once	CSAGGADETQYF
TRBJ2-7	TRBV9	few	CASSVDGETEQYF
TRBJ1-2	TRBV5-6	.	CASSRSETGPYGGYTF
TRBJ2-5	TRBV4-1	few	CASSQVTGPETQYF